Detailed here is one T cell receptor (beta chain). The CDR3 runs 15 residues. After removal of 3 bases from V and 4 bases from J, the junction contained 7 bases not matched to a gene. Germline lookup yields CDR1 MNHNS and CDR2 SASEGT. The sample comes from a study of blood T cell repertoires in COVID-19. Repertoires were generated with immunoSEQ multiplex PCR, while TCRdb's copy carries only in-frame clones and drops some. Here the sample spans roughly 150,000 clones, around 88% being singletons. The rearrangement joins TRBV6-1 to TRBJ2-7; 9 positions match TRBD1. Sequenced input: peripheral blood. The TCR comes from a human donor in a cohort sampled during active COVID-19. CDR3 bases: TGTGCCAGCAGTGAGTGGACAGGGGAAAAGTACGAGCAGTACTTC. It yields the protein CASSEWTGEKYEQYF.